This section outlines one T cell receptor beta chain sequence together with its context. The antigen remains unidentified. Sequencing used cDNA as its template, made by extracting RNA and reverse transcribing it. TCRdb's table, derived via immunoSEQ multiplex PCR, lists solely in-frame clones and lacks some. The data hold 270,000 or so clones, with over 45% observed a single time. This sample's treatment: oral pan-JAK inhibitor, 5-10 mg twice daily. The data derive from a study of CD8+ T cells in alopecia areata. Overall study findings and caveats: Many expanded lesional clones remained in scalp and blood on tofacitinib.

Here the sequenced sample was CD4+ T cells sorted from blood, taken at week 24, from a patient treated with tofacitinib. This TCR was recovered from a human donor with alopecia areata.

The CDR3: CASSQGTGGSHEQFF. CDR3 DNA: TGTGCCAGCAGCCAAGGGACAGGGGGCTCCCATGAGCAGTTCTTC. V usage is TRBV5-4 and J usage is TRBJ2-1, with 12 positions matching TRBD1. Losses at the gene ends were 4 bases for V and 8 bases for J; bases not matched to a gene: 7. The CDR3 is 15 amino acids. The germline V gene has CDR1 SGHNT and CDR2 YYREEE (reference sequence).